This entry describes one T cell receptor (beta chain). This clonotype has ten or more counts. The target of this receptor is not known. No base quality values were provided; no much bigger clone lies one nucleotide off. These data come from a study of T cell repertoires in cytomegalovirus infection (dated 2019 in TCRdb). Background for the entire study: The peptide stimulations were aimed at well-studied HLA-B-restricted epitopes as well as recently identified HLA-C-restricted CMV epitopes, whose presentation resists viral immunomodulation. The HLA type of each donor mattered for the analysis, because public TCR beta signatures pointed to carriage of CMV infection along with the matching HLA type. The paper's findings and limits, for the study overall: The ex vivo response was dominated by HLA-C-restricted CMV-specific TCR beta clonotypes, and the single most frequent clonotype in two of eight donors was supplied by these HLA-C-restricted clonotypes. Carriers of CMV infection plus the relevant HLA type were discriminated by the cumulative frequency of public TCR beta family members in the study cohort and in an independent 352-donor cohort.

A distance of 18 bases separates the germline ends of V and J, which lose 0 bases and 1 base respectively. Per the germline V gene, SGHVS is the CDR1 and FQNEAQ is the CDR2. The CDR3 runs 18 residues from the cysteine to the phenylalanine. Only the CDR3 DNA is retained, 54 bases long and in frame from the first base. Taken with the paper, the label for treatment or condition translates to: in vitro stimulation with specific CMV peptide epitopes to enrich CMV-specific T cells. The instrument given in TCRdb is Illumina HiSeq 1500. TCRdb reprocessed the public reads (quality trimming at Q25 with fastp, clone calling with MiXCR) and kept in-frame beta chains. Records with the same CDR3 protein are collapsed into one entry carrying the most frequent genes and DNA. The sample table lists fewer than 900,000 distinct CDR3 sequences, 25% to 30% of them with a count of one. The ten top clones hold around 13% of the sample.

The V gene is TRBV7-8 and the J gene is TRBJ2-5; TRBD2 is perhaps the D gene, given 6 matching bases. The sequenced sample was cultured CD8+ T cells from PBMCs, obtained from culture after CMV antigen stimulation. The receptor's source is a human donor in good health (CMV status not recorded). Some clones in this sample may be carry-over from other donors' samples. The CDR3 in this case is CASSLARVVAVIQETQYF. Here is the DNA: TGTGCCAGCAGCTTAGCGCGAGTAGTAGCGGTGATCCAAGAGACCCAGTACTTC.